This entry is about one TCR beta chain. Living in 20 to 30 US areas, the participants were between about 18 and 95 years of age. The CDR3 has 18 amino acids. The V gene lost 4 bases and the J gene lost 0 bases, with 19 bases spanning the gap. Germline V gene sequence: CDR1 MNHNS, CDR2 SASEGT. These data originate in a study of blood T cell repertoires in COVID-19. Data came from immunoSEQ multiplex PCR; TCRdb stores just in-frame clones and leaves some out. The sample includes over 300,000 clones, 88% seen only once; the top ten take over 0.9%. The rearrangement uses TRBV6-1 and TRBJ1-5, with D maybe TRBD1 (6 bases). The receptor was isolated from a woman in her thirties with acute COVID-19. Sequenced: PBMCs or T cells enriched from blood (not recorded which). The CDR3 DNA follows: TGTGCCAGCAGTGGCCCAGGACAGCTGGGGTATAGCAATCAGCCCCAGCATTTT. Translating gives CASSGPGQLGYSNQPQHF.